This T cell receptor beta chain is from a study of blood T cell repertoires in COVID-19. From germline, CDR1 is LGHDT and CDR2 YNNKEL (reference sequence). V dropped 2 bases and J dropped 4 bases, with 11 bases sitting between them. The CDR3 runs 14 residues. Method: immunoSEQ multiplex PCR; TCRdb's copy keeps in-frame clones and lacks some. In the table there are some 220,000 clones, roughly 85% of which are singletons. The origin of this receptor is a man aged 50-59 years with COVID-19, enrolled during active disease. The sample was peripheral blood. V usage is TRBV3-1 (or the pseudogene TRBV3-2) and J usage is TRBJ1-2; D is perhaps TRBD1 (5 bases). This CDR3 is CASSQMSGSYGYTF. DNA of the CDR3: TGTGCCAGCAGCCAAATGTCAGGGTCCTATGGCTACACCTTC.